A single sample is the source of the 15 T cell receptor beta chains below, sequenced in a study of CD8 T cells in ankylosing spondylitis. TCRdb re-called the 5' RACE reads through MiXCR, storing one row per CDR3 protein. The sample consists of about 250,000 distinct CDR3 sequences, 15% to 20% of them appearing once. The material sequenced was blood, either unsorted or a sorted T cell fraction (not recorded which). Receptors originate from a male donor with ankylosing spondylitis or in good health (not recorded which).

The chain employs TRBV12-3 or TRBV12-4 and TRBJ2-3; D may correspond to TRBD1 or TRBD2 (5 bases each). The length of the CDR3 is 16 residues. The germline V and J ends were trimmed by 6 bases and 2 bases, with 18 bases remaining between them. The CDR3 loop reads CASRGAGSLPTDTQYF. CDR3 DNA: TGTGCCAGCAGAGGGGCGGGCAGCCTACCCACAGATACGCAGTATTTT.

This clonotype was recorded a few times. V gene TRBV6-1 combines with J gene TRBJ1-5; possibly TRBD1 for D (6 bases). V lost 4 bases, J lost 0 bases, and 13 bases lay in between. This CDR3 is built from 16 residues. CDR1 is MNHNS and CDR2 is SASEGT in the germline V gene. The CDR3 nucleotides read TGTGCCAGCAGTGCGCCCCCGGGGGCTAGCAATCAGCCCCAGCATTTT. Translated: CASSAPPGASNQPQHF.

V and J are TRBV5-1 and TRBJ2-7, with 7 bases lining up with TRBD2. Germline CDR1 reads SGHRS; CDR2 reads YFSETQ. CDR3 size: 17 residues. V lost 4 bases and J lost 2; bases outside the gene matches: 15. CDR3 sequence (DNA): TGCGCCAGCAGCCCTCGGTTGGCGGGAGCGGCGGCCTACGAGCAGTACTTC. Translated: CASSPRLAGAAAYEQYF.

This clonotype was seen a few times. This chain joins TRBV30 and TRBJ2-2, with a possible D match to TRBD2 (6 bases). Per the germline V gene, CDR1 is GTSNPN and CDR2 is SVGIG (reference sequence). The CDR3 runs to 15 residues. The V end was cut by 0 bases, the J end by 3 bases, with 11 bases between. CDR3 in amino acids: CAWSVLGGDTGELFF. The CDR3 DNA reads TGTGCCTGGAGTGTACTTGGAGGGGACACCGGGGAGCTGTTTTTT.

The chain couples TRBV4-1 to TRBJ2-7; TRBD2 matches 7 bases. This CDR3 has 15 residues. After removal of 0 bases from V and 3 bases from J, the junction contained 5 bases not matched to a gene. Germline CDR1 and CDR2: MGHRA and YSYEKL. CDR3 DNA: TGCGCCAGCAGCCAAGATGGAGGGGACTACTACGAGCAGTACTTC. Protein product: CASSQDGGDYYEQYF.

A few counts support this clonotype. J is TRBJ2-7 and V is TRBV29-1; 7 bases are a match to TRBD2. The CDR3 covers 13 residues. V shed 4 bases and J 2 bases; nucleotides not matched to a gene: 5. Germline-derived CDR1 and CDR2 are SQVTM and ANQGSEA. This CDR3 is CSVGLAYTYEQYF. CDR3 in DNA: TGCAGCGTTGGACTAGCCTACACCTACGAGCAGTACTTC.

This clonotype came up a few times. The chain links TRBV4-3 to TRBJ2-7, with D tentatively TRBD2 (6 bases). The CDR3 length is 16 residues. V dropped 0 bases and J dropped 5 bases, with 17 bases sitting between them. CDR1 and CDR2 from the germline V gene are LGHNA and YSLEER. The CDR3 DNA is TGCGCCAGCAGCCAAGATCTAGCGACTAATCTCCACGAGCAGTACTTC. Translation: CASSQDLATNLHEQYF.

A few counts support this clonotype. The gene calls are TRBV29-1 and TRBJ2-6, with a tentative D call TRBD2 (6 bases). Looked up from germline, CDR1 is SQVTM and CDR2 is ANQGSEA. The CDR3 extends over 17 amino acids. Trimming left V 5 bases short and J 3 bases short, with 20 bases between. CDR3 DNA sequence: TGCAGCGTTCTCCGCAGCACGGAGGGTTTTGGGGCCAACGTCCTGACTTTC. It encodes CSVLRSTEGFGANVLTF.

This chain links TRBV11-3 with TRBJ2-3; either TRBD1 or TRBD2 may fit D (5 bases each). CDR1 and CDR2 from the germline V gene are SGHNT and YENEEA. V was trimmed by 4 bases and J by 2 bases, leaving 13 bases between them. The CDR3 has 15 amino acids. CDR3 sequence reads: CASSSSGAYTDTQYF. DNA for the CDR3: TGTGCCAGCAGCTCATCCGGGGCATACACAGATACGCAGTATTTT.

This clonotype showed up just a few times. The chain uses TRBV10-3 and TRBJ1-2, with D unclear. The CDR3 runs to 13 residues. Trimming took 4 bases from V and 4 from J, leaving 10 bases between them. Germline V gene sequence: CDR1 ENHRY, CDR2 SYGVKD. Written as DNA, the CDR3 is TGTGCCATCAGTGGGGCCAGGCTCTATGGCTACACCTTC. Encoded protein: CAISGARLYGYTF.

V usage is TRBV4-1 and J usage is TRBJ1-1; the match to TRBD1 covers 10 bases. The CDR3 runs 14 residues. Per the germline V gene, CDR1 is MGHRA and CDR2 is YSYEKL. The V gene end was trimmed by 4 bases and the J gene end by 7 bases; junction bases not matched to a gene: 6. The CDR3 bases are TGCGCCAGCAGCCTAGACAGGGGGCTCGGTGAAGCTTTCTTT. Its protein product is CASSLDRGLGEAFF.

The chain employs TRBV5-1 and TRBJ2-7; perhaps D is TRBD1 or TRBD2 (5 bases each). CDR3 length equals 13 residues. V dropped 6 bases and J dropped 2 bases, with 12 bases sitting between them. Per germline, CDR1 SGHRS and CDR2 YFSETQ. For the CDR3, the DNA is TGCGCCAGCATGGGGGACGGCCCCTACGAGCAGTACTTC. This translates into CASMGDGPYEQYF.

This clonotype was recorded many times. V and J are TRBV12-3 or TRBV12-4 and TRBJ2-3, with 9 bases identical to TRBD2. V was clipped by 1 base and J by 1 base; unmatched bases: 0. The CDR3 totals 15 residues. The CDR3, as DNA: TGTGCCAGCAGTTTAGTAGCGGGGGGCACAGATACGCAGTATTTT. It translates to CASSLVAGGTDTQYF.

The chain is built from TRBV20-1 and TRBJ2-5; D is possibly TRBD2 (6 bases). V lost 5 bases and J 2 bases, leaving 12 bases between the germline ends. Germline CDR1 and CDR2: DFQATT and SNEGSKA (reference sequence). The CDR3 spans 13 residues. CDR3 nucleotides: TGCAGTGCTGGACCGGGACTGCAAGAGACCCAGTACTTC. Amino acid sequence: CSAGPGLQETQYF.

This clonotype has more than one count but fewer than ten. The rearrangement joins TRBV4-1 to TRBJ2-7; 14 nucleotides match TRBD2. After removal of 4 bases from V and 3 bases from J, the junction contained 5 bases not matched to a gene. CDR3 length equals 16 residues. The germline V gene encodes CDR1 MGHRA and CDR2 YSYEKL. The CDR3 protein is CASSPGLAGAFYEQYF. Here the CDR3 DNA reads TGCGCCAGCAGCCCGGGACTAGCGGGAGCGTTCTACGAGCAGTACTTC.